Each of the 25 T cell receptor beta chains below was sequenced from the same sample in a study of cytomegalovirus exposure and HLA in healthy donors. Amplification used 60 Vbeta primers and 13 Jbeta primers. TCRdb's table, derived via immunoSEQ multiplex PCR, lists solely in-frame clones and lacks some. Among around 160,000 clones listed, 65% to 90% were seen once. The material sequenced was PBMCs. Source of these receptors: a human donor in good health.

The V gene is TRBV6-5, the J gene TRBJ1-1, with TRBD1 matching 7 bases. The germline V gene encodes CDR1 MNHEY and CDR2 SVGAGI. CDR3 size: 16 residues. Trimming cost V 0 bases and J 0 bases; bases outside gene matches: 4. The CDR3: CASSYSGGVVNTEAFF. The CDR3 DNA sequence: TGTGCCAGCAGTTACTCAGGGGGCGTAGTGAACACTGAAGCTTTCTTT.

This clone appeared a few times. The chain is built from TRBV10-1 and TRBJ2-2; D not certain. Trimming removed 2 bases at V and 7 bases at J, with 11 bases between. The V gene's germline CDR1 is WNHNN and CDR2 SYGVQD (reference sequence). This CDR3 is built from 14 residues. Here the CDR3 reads CASSEKSEVGELFF. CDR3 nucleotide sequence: TGCGCCAGCAGTGAGAAATCAGAGGTCGGGGAGCTGTTTTTT.

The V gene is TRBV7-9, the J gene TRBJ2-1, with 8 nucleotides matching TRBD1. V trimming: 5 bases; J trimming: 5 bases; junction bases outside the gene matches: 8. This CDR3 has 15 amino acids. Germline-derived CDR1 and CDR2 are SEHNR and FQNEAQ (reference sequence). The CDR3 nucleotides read TGTGCCAGCAGCCCCGCACCGGGACAGGACAATGAGCAGTTCTTC. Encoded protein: CASSPAPGQDNEQFF. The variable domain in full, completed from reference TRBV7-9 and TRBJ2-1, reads DTGVSQNPRHKITKRGQNVTFRCDPISEHNRLYWYRQTLGQGPEFLTYFQNEAQLEKSRLLSDRFSAERPKGSFSTLEIQRTEQGDSAMYLCASSPAPGQDNEQFFGPGTRLTVL.

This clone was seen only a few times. This CDR3 is CASSEEQLNEKLFF. The CDR3 DNA reads as TGCGCCAGCAGTGAGGAACAGCTTAATGAAAAACTGTTTTTT. The gene calls are TRBV10-2 and TRBJ1-4; D gene unclear. There are 14 residues in the CDR3. Germline-derived CDR1 and CDR2 are WSHSY and SAAADI. Deletions cut 2 bases from V and 4 bases from J, with 8 bases between.

The CDR3 sequence: CASTLEVPYSNQPQHF. DNA of the CDR3: TGTGCCAGCACCCTGGAGGTACCCTATAGCAATCAGCCCCAGCATTTT. The rearrangement joins TRBV2 to TRBJ1-5, with D uncertain. The V end was cut by 7 bases, the J end by 0 bases, with 16 bases between. This CDR3 spans 16 amino acids. Looked up from germline, CDR1 is SNHLY and CDR2 is FYNNEI.

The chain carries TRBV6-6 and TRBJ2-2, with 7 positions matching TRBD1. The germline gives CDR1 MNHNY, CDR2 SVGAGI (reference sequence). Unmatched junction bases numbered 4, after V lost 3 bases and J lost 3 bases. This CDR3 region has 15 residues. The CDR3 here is CASSYTQGDTGELFF. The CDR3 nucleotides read TGTGCCAGCAGTTATACCCAGGGGGACACCGGGGAGCTGTTTTTT.

The CDR3 DNA sequence: TGTGCCAGCACTCAAAGGACGGGGGACACCGGGGAGCTGTTTTTT. It translates to CASTQRTGDTGELFF. The gene calls are TRBV5-4 and TRBJ2-2; perhaps TRBD2 as D (6 bases). The V end lost 6 bases, the J end lost 3 bases, and 15 bases lay between the germline ends. The CDR3 is made up of 15 amino acids. The V gene's germline CDR1 is SGHNT and CDR2 YYREEE (reference sequence).

CDR3 amino acids: CASSPPERDTEAFF. The CDR3 DNA is TGTGCCAGCAGCCCCCCCGAACGGGACACTGAAGCTTTCTTT. The chain employs TRBV7-9 and TRBJ1-1; D gene ambiguous. V gave up 5 bases and J gave up 3 bases, with 13 bases separating them. The germline gives CDR1 SEHNR, CDR2 FQNEAQ (reference sequence). This CDR3 is 14 amino acids long.

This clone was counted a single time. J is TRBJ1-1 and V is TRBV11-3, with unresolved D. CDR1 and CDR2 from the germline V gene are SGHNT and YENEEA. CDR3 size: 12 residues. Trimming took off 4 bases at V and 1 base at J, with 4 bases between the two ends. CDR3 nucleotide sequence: TGTGCCAGCAGCTCGGGGAACACTGAAGCTTTCTTT. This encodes CASSSGNTEAFF.

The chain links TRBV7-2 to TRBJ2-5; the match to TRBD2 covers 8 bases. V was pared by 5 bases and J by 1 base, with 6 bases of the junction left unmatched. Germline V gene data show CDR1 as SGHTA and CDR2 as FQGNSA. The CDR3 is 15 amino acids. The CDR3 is CASSRSGGFQETQYF. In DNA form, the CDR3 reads TGTGCCAGCAGCCGGAGCGGGGGCTTCCAAGAGACCCAGTACTTC.

The CDR3 DNA reads TGTGCCAGCAGCTTGACTAGCGGGGGGGTGGGTGAGCAGTTCTTC. Its protein is CASSLTSGGVGEQFF. The J gene is TRBJ2-1, the V gene TRBV9; TRBD2 matches 14 bases. Germline CDR1 reads SGDLS; CDR2 reads YYNGEE. CDR3 length equals 15 residues. Unmatched junction bases numbered 6, after V lost 4 bases and J lost 9 bases.

CDR3 coding DNA: TGCGCCAGCAGCCCCGAGGGGGCAGGGCGGTTCACTGAAGCTTTCTTT. Protein product: CASSPEGAGRFTEAFF. The chain carries TRBV4-3 and TRBJ1-1; 7 nucleotides align to TRBD1. The CDR3 consists of 16 residues. J gave up 4 bases and V 4 bases, and 12 bases lay outside the gene matches. The germline V gene has CDR1 LGHNA and CDR2 YSLEER.

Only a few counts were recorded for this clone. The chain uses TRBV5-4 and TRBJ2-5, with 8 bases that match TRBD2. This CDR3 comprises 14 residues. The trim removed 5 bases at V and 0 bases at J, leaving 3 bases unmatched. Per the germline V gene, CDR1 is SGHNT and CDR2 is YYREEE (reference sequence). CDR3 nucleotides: TGTGCCAGCAGGGGCGGGGGGCACCAAGAGACCCAGTACTTC. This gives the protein CASRGGGHQETQYF.

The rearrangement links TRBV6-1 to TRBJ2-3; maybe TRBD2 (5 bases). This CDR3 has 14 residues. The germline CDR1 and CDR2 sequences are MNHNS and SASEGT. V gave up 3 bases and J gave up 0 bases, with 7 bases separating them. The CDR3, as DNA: TGTGCCAGCAGTGAGGGAGCGAGCACAGATACGCAGTATTTT. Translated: CASSEGASTDTQYF.

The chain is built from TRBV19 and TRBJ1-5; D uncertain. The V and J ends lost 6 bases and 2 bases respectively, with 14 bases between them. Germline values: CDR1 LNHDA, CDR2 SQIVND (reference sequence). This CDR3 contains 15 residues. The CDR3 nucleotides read TGTGCCAGTAGGACGTCAGCGGGCCGCAATCAGCCCCAGCATTTT. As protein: CASRTSAGRNQPQHF.

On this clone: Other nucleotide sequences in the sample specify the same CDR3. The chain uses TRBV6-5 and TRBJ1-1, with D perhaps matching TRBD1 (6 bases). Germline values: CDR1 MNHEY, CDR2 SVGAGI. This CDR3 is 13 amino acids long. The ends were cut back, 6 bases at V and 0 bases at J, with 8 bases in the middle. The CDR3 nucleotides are TGTGCCAGCAGCCGACAGGTGAACACTGAAGCTTTCTTT. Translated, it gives CASSRQVNTEAFF.

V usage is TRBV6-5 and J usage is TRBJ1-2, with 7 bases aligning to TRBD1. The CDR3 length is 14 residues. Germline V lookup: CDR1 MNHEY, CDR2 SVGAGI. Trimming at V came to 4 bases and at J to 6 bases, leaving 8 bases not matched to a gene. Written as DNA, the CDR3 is TGTGCCAGCAGTTTTTACAGGGGCGCTGATGGCTACACCTTC. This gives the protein CASSFYRGADGYTF.

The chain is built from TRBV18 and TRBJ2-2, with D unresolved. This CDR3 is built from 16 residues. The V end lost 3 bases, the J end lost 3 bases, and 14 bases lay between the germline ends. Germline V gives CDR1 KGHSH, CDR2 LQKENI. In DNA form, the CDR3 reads TGTGCCAGCTCACCGGCTTTGGCTTCCTACACCGGGGAGCTGTTTTTT. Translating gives CASSPALASYTGELFF.

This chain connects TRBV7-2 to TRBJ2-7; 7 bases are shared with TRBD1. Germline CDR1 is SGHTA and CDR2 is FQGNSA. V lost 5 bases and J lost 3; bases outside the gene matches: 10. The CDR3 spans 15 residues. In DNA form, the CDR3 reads TGTGCCAGCAGCAAGACCGGGACAGCCTACTACGAGCAGTACTTC. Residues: CASSKTGTAYYEQYF.

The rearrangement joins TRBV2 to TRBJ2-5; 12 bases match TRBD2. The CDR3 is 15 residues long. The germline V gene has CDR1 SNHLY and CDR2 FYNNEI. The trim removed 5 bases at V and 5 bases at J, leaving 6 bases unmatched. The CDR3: CASSKGLAGRETQYF. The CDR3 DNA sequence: TGTGCCAGCAGTAAAGGACTAGCGGGGCGGGAGACCCAGTACTTC.

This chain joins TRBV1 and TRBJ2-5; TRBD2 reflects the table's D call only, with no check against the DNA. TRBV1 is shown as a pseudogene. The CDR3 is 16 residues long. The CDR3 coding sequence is TGCACCAGCAGCCAAGTCGAACTGGCGGGCCAAGAGACCCAGTACTTC. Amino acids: CTSSQVELAGQETQYF.

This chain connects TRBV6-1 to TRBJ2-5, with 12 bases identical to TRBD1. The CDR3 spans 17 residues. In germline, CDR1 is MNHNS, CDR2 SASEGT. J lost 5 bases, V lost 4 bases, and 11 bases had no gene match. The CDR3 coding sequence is TGTGCCAGCAGTGGGGGGACAGGGGGCCTTGCAACGGAGACCCAGTACTTC. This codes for CASSGGTGGLATETQYF.

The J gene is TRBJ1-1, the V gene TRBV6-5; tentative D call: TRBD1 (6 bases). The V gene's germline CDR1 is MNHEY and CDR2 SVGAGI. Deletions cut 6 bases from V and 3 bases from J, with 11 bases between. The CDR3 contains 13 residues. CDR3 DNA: TGTGCCAGCAGGGACAGACGGCACACTGAAGCTTTCTTT. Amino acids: CASRDRRHTEAFF.

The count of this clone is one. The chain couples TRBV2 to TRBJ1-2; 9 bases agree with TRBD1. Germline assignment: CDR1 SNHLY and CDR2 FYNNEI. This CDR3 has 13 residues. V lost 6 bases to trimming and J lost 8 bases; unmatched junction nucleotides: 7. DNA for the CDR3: TGTGCCAGCAGGATACAGGGGGCGAGCGGCTACACCTTC. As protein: CASRIQGASGYTF.

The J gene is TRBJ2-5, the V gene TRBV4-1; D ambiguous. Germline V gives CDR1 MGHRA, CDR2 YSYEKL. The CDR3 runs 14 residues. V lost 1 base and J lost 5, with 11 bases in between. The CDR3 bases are TGCGCCAGCAGCCAAGTTGATAGCCGGGAGACCCAGTACTTC. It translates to CASSQVDSRETQYF.